The subject of this entry is one T cell receptor (beta chain). Its antigen remains undetermined. The input lacks base qualities; no much larger clone sits a single base away. The approximately 39 donors, aged 6 to 90 years, were systemically healthy Caucasian individuals from Russia. Around 10 milliliters of peripheral blood were collected from each donor into EDTA-treated Vacutainer tubes. Ficoll-Paque density-gradient centrifugation was used to isolate PBMCs, with at least 6.5 million obtained per sample. Total RNA, at least 6 micrograms per sample, was extracted from PBMCs with Trizol reagent. The percentages of naive CD45RAhigh/CD27high T cells were determined by flow cytometry on a PBMC aliquot from every donor. This record belongs to a study of blood T cells in healthy people across ages (dated by TCRdb to the mid-2010s). Regarding the complete study: In model experiments, template switching captured roughly one uniquely barcoded TCR beta cDNA molecule for every two T cells. To track age-related changes in TCR beta repertoire diversity, the study relied on deep sequencing normalized with unique cDNA molecular identifiers. Four age groups were formed from the donors: young (average approximately 15 years), middle-aged (roughly 38), aged (around 68) and long-lived (approximately 80). To avoid experimental bias, donors of different ages were randomly spread across the sequencing lanes. For two donors (one aged 18 to 29 and one aged 80 or older), the study analyzed two additional independent replicas of 1 million unique cDNA reads from the same blood draw. The study at large found these results: Total diversity estimates from one million sequenced T cells were considered lower bounds and underestimates. Compared with the aged group, more naive CD4+ T cells, fewer expanded clones and increased TCR diversity were shown by the long-lived group, suggesting age selection. Because the CMV infection status of the donors was unknown, age-related changes in expanded clonotypes may potentially have been confounded. Observed TCR beta diversity per million T cells fell roughly linearly with age, and a significant reduction was already apparent by age around 39. Because profiling used bulk unsorted PBMCs, naive and antigen-experienced compartments could not be compared conclusively. A strong correlation was found between observed TCR beta diversity and the percentage of naive T cells measured by flow cytometry.

From a lookup of the germline V gene, CDR1 and CDR2 are SGHRS and YFSETQ. The CDR3 runs 18 amino acids, cysteine and phenylalanine included. Solely the CDR3 DNA is kept, with 54 bases framed from the first base. Unmatched junction bases come to 8, with V trimmed by 4 bases and J by 0 bases. The method behind the library was 5' RACE. Sequencing took place on an Illumina HiSeq 2500. A second PCR of about 6 to 11 cycles was performed with a sample-barcoded 5' primer and a J-beta primer mix. Each TCR beta cDNA molecule received a unique molecular identifier from a template-switch 5' adaptor carrying 12 random nucleotides. Each sample yielded at least 3 million CDR3-containing paired-end reads. The Mint cDNA synthesis kit, primed by a TRBC-specific oligonucleotide, was used to synthesize first-strand cDNA from all RNA. Following uracil-DNA glycosylase treatment, all cDNA underwent a first 18-cycle PCR with the universal primers M1SS and BC2_uni_R. The original methods were these. For normalization, 1 million high-quality reads were randomly selected from each sample, with every read carrying a distinct molecular identifier. Reads sharing molecular identifiers were discarded rather than binned into consensus sequences. MiTCR, set to a Q25 quality threshold and the strictest error-elimination algorithm, was used for CDR3 identification, clonotype clustering and error correction. Lower-bound total TCR beta diversity was estimated with a nonparametric unseen species model using Euler transformation. TCRdb cleaned the public reads at Q25 with fastp, built clones with MiXCR and kept in-frame beta chains. Entries that share a CDR3 protein sequence are merged under the most common genes and DNA. The V and J calls shown here were made by TCRdb, not taken from the authors' results. This sample gives 1,100,000 or so distinct CDR3 sequences in total; under 45% of them show up just once. The ten most abundant clones make up approximately 20% of the sample.

This clonotype originated in a woman aged 55 to 70 in good health. The V and J segments used are TRBV5-1 and TRBJ2-3; a stretch of 13 junction bases matches TRBD2. Input material: blood. The CDR3 in this case is CASSPGLAGRASTDTQYF. In nucleotides, the sequence is TGCGCCAGCAGCCCGGGACTAGCGGGACGGGCTAGCACAGATACGCAGTATTTT.